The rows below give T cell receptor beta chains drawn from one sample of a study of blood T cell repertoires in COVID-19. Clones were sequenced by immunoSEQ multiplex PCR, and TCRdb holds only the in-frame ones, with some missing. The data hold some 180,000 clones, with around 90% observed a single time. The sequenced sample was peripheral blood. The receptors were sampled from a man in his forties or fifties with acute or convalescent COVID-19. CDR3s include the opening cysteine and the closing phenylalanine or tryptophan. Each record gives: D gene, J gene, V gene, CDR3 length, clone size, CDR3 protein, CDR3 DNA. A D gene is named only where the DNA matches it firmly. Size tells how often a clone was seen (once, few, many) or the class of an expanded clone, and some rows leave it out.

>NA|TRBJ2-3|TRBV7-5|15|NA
CARSITPGGPDTQYF
TGTGCCAGAAGTATTACCCCCGGCGGTCCAGATACGCAGTATTTT
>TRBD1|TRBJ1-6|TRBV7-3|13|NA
CASSQGQGAPLHF
TGTGCCAGCAGCCAAGGACAGGGGGCACCCCTCCACTTT
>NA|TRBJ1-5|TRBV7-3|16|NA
CASSRDKPEGNQPQHF
TGTGCCAGCAGCAGGGACAAACCCGAGGGCAATCAGCCCCAGCATTTT
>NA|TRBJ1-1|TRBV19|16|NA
CASIPEGGPVNTEAFF
TGTGCCAGTATCCCCGAGGGGGGGCCGGTGAACACTGAAGCTTTCTTT
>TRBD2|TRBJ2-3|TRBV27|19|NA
CASSLLGLAGGPSTDTQYF
TGTGCCAGCAGTTTATTGGGACTAGCGGGAGGGCCTAGCACAGATACGCAGTATTTT
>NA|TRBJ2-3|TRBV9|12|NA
CASSGLTDTQYF
TGTGCCAGCAGCGGACTCACAGATACGCAGTATTTT
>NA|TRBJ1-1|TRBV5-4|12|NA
CASSLPGKEAFF
TGTGCCAGCAGCTTGCCGGGAAAGGAAGCTTTCTTT
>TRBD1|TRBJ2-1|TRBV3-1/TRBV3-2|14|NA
CASSPRDRGNEQFF
TGTGCCAGCAGCCCCCGGGACAGGGGCAATGAGCAGTTCTTC
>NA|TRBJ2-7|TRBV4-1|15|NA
CASSQEEATAYEQYF
TGCGCCAGCAGCCAAGAGGAGGCCACCGCCTACGAGCAGTACTTC
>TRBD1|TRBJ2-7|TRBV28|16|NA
CASSPAGTGLSYEQYF
TGTGCCAGCAGTCCAGCCGGGACAGGACTCTCCTACGAGCAGTACTTC
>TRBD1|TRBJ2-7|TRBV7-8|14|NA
CASSPTGQTYEQYF
TGTGCCAGCAGCCCGACGGGACAGACCTACGAGCAGTACTTC
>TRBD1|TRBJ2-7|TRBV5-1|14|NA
CASSLGGQGIEQYF
TGCGCCAGCAGCTTGGGGGGACAGGGAATTGAGCAGTACTTC
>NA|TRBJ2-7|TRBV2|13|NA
CASSWIEGGEQYF
TGTGCCAGCAGTTGGATAGAAGGAGGCGAGCAGTACTTC
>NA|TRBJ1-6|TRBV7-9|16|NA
CASSLLGGEYNSPLHF
TGTGCCAGCAGCTTACTAGGCGGGGAATATAATTCACCCCTCCACTTT
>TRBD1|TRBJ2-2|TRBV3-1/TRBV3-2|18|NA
CASSPSPLQGVLVEELFF
TGTGCCAGCAGCCCCAGTCCTCTACAGGGGGTTTTAGTCGAGGAGCTGTTTTTT
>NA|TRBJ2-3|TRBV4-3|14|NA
CASSQEGHSGTQYF
TGCGCCAGCAGCCAAGAAGGTCATTCAGGTACGCAGTATTTT
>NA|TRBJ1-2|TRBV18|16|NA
CASSPVRTQVNYGYTF
TGTGCCAGCTCACCCGTTCGTACACAGGTGAACTATGGCTACACCTTC
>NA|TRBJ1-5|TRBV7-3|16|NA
CASSLTRDHSNQPQHF
TGTGCCAGCAGCTTAACGCGGGACCATAGCAATCAGCCCCAGCATTTT
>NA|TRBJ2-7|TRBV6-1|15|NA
CASSESLGLYYEQYF
TGTGCCAGCAGTGAATCTCTGGGCCTGTACTACGAGCAGTACTTC
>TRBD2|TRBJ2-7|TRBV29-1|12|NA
CSVGAGVDEQYF
TGCAGCGTTGGAGCGGGAGTGGACGAGCAGTACTTC
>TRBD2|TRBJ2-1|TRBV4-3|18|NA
CASSQDHPLAGTPREQFF
TGCGCCAGCAGCCAAGATCACCCACTAGCGGGGACCCCCAGGGAGCAGTTCTTC
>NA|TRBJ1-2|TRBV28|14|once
CASTSTPRYYGYTF
TGTGCCAGCACCTCAACCCCTCGGTACTATGGCTACACCTTC
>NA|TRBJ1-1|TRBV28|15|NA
CASSSVGGQGTEAFF
TGTGCCAGCAGCTCCGTGGGGGGGCAGGGCACTGAAGCTTTCTTT
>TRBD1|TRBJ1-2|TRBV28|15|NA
CASSFGTGINYGYTF
TGTGCCAGCAGTTTTGGGACAGGAATTAACTATGGCTACACCTTC
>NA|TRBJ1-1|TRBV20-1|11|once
CSARDRLQAFF
TGCAGTGCTAGAGACAGGCTACAAGCTTTCTTT
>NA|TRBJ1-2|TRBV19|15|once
CASSPNGGEGYGYTF
TGTGCCAGTAGTCCTAACGGGGGGGAAGGCTATGGCTACACCTTC
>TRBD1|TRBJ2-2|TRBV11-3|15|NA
CASSPGGKYTGELFF
TGTGCCAGCAGCCCAGGGGGTAAATACACCGGGGAGCTGTTTTTT
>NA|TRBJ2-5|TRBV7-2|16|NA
CASSLVPAASQETQYF
TGTGCCAGCAGCTTAGTCCCAGCGGCTAGCCAAGAGACCCAGTACTTC
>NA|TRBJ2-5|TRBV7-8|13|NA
CASSRDYQETQYF
TGTGCCAGCAGCCGGGACTACCAAGAGACCCAGTACTTC
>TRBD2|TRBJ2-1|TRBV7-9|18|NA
CASSPRLAGGPSYNEQFF
TGTGCCAGCAGCCCCCGACTAGCGGGGGGGCCTTCCTACAATGAGCAGTTCTTC
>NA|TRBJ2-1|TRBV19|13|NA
CASKDRRLGEQFF
TGTGCCAGTAAAGACAGGCGGTTAGGTGAGCAGTTCTTC
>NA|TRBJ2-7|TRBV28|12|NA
CASSPGDYEQYF
TGTGCCAGCAGTCCAGGGGACTACGAGCAGTACTTC
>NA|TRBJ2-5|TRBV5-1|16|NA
CASSPHDRSIQETQYF
TGCGCCAGCAGCCCCCATGACAGGTCAATTCAAGAGACCCAGTACTTC
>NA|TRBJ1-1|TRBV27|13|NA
CASSFQGGTEAFF
TGTGCCAGCAGTTTCCAGGGTGGCACTGAAGCTTTCTTT
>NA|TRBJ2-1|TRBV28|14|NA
CASRGGGHYNEQFF
TGTGCCAGCAGGGGCGGGGGACACTACAATGAGCAGTTCTTC
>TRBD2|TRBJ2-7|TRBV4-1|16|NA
CASSQGLAGSSYEQYF
TGCGCCAGCAGCCAAGGGCTAGCGGGTAGCTCCTACGAGCAGTACTTC
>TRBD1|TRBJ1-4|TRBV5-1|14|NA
CASSSGTGGGKLFF
TGCGCCAGCAGCTCAGGGACAGGGGGCGGAAAACTGTTTTTT
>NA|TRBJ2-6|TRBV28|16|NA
CATTEGRGSGANVLTF
TGTGCCACCACTGAAGGTAGAGGCTCTGGGGCCAACGTCCTGACTTTC
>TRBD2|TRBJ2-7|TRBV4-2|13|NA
CASSAQREREQYF
TGTGCCAGCAGCGCGCAGCGGGAGAGGGAGCAGTACTTC
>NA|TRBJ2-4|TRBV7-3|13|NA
CASSLNLEDIQYF
TGTGCCAGCAGCTTAAATTTAGAGGACATTCAGTACTTC
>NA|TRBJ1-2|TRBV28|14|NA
CASSVDRFDYGYTF
TGTGCCAGCAGCGTTGACAGGTTTGATTATGGCTACACCTTC
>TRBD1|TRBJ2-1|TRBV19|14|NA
CASSQRGTGDEQFF
TGTGCCAGTAGTCAACGGGGAACAGGGGATGAGCAGTTCTTC
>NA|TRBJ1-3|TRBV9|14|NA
CASSSGGVSNTIYF
TGTGCCAGCAGCTCCGGGGGGGTGAGCAACACCATATATTTT
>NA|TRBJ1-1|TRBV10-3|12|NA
CASSEMNTEAFF
TGTGCCAGTAGCGAAATGAACACTGAAGCTTTCTTT
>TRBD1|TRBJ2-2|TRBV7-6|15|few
CASSPTGPSGGELFF
TGTGCCAGCAGCCCGACAGGGCCCTCCGGCGGGGAGCTGTTTTTT
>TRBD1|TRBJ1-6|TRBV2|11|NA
CASNFRDSPTF
TGTGCCAGCAACTTCCGGGACAGCCCGACCTTT
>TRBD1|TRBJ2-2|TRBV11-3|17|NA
CASSSRDRDSNTGELFF
TGTGCCAGCAGCTCCCGGGACAGGGACTCGAACACCGGGGAGCTGTTTTTT
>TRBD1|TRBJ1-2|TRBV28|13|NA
CASEGTGVWSYTF
TGTGCCAGCGAAGGGACAGGGGTATGGAGCTACACCTTC
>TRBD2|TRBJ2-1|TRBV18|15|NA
CASSTTGGLQFEQFF
TGTGCCAGCTCAACTACGGGGGGTTTACAATTTGAGCAGTTCTTC
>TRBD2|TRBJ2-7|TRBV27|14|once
CASSLLAGSYEQYF
TGTGCCAGCAGTTTACTAGCGGGATCCTACGAGCAGTACTTC
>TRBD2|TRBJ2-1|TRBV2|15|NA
CASSEEASGRAPQFF
TGTGCCAGCAGTGAAGAGGCTAGCGGGAGGGCTCCCCAGTTCTTC
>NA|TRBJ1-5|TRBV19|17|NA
CASTIWGGTTVSQPQHF
TGTGCCAGTACCATATGGGGTGGTACGACAGTCAGCCAGCCCCAGCATTTT
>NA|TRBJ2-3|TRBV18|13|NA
CASSASSVDTQYF
TGTGCCAGCTCAGCCTCTAGCGTAGATACGCAGTATTTT
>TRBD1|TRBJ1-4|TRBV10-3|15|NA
CATAMDRVINEKLFF
TGTGCCACCGCCATGGACAGGGTGATAAATGAAAAACTGTTTTTT
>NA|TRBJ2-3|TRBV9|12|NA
CASSGYTDTQYF
TGTGCCAGCAGCGGCTACACAGATACGCAGTATTTT